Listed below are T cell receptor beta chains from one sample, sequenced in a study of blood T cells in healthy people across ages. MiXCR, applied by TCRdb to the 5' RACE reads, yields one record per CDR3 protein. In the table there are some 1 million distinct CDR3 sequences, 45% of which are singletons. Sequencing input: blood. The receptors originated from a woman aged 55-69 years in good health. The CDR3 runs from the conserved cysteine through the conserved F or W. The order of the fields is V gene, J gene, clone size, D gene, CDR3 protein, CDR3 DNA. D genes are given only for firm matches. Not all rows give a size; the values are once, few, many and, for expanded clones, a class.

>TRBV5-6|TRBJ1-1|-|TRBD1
CASSFWTGGRMGTEAFF
TGTGCCAGCAGCTTCTGGACAGGGGGAAGAATGGGCACTGAAGCTTTCTTT
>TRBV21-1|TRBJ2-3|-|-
CASSKLPSRGRQRTDTQYF
TGTGCCAGCAGCAAACTCCCTAGCAGGGGAAGGCAGCGCACAGATACGCAGTATTTT
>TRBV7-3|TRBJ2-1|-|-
CASSQRGFMEQFF
TGTGCCAGCAGTCAAAGGGGGTTTATGGAGCAGTTCTTC
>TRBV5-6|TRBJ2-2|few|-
CASSLMSGFTGELFF
TGTGCCAGCAGCTTGATGTCCGGGTTCACCGGGGAGCTGTTTTTT
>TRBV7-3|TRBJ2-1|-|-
CASSLTPSGGEQFF
TGTGCCAGCAGCTTAACCCCAAGCGGAGGGGAGCAGTTCTTC
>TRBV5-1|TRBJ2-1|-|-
CASSPVGLAGSYNEQFF
TGCGCCAGCAGCCCTGTGGGACTGGCGGGATCCTACAATGAGCAGTTCTTC
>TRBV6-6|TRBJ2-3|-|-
CASSYPTGERTDTQYF
TGTGCCAGCAGTTACCCCACTGGGGAGCGCACAGATACGCAGTATTTT
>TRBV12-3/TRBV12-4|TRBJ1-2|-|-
CASSFGGSPMGGYTF
TGTGCCAGCAGTTTTGGGGGGAGCCCGATGGGTGGCTACACCTTC
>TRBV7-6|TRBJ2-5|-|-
CASSLEGPPGETQYF
TGTGCCAGCAGCTTAGAAGGCCCGCCGGGAGAGACCCAGTACTTC
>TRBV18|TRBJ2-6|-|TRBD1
CASSPPGQGAGANVLTF
TGTGCCAGCTCACCCCCGGGACAGGGGGCTGGGGCCAACGTCCTGACTTTC
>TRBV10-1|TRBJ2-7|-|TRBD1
CASSEPDRAYEQYF
TGCGCCAGCAGTGAGCCGGACAGGGCCTACGAGCAGTACTTC
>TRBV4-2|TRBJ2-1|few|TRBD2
CASSQVGTSGSYEQFF
TGTGCCAGCAGCCAAGTGGGGACTAGCGGGAGCTATGAGCAGTTCTTC
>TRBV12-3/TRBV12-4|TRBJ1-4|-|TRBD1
CASSRGQGTTNEKLFF
TGTGCCAGCAGCCGCGGACAGGGCACAACTAATGAAAAACTGTTTTTT
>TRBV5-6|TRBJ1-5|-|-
CASSLSQYNQPQHF
TGTGCCAGCAGCTTGAGCCAGTATAATCAGCCCCAGCATTTT
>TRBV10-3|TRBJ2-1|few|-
CAISELAPNEQFF
TGTGCCATCAGTGAACTAGCCCCCAATGAGCAGTTCTTC
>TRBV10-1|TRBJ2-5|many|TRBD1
CASSESVTGEQETQYF
TGCGCCAGCAGTGAGTCGGTGACAGGGGAGCAAGAGACCCAGTACTTC
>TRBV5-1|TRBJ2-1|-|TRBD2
CASSLNYPGLGLNEQFF
TGCGCCAGCAGCTTGAATTACCCGGGACTAGGACTCAATGAGCAGTTCTTC
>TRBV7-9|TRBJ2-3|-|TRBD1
CASSLAPGGLQYF
TGTGCCAGCAGCTTAGCCCCAGGGGGCCTTCAGTATTTT
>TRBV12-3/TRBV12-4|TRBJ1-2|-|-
CARRKGYGYTF
TGTGCCAGAAGAAAGGGGTATGGCTACACCTTC
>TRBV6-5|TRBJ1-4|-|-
CASSQDRRSNEKLFF
TGTGCCAGCAGTCAAGACAGGAGATCTAATGAAAAACTGTTTTTT
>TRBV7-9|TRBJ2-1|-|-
CASSAAGREQFF
TGTGCCAGCAGCGCCGCAGGAAGGGAGCAGTTCTTC
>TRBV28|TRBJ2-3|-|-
CASSAPVGADTQYF
TGTGCCAGCAGTGCCCCAGTAGGCGCAGATACGCAGTATTTT
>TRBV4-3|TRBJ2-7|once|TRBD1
CASSRTGAHYEQYF
TGCGCCAGCAGCCGGACAGGGGCGCACTACGAGCAGTACTTC
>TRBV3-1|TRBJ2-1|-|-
CASSLVEGEQFF
TGTGCCAGCAGCCTGGTCGAAGGCGAGCAGTTCTTC
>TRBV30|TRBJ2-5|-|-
CAWGGRKETQYF
TGTGCCTGGGGTGGACGTAAGGAGACCCAGTACTTC
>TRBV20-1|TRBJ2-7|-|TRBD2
CSASQTSGNYEQYF
TGCAGTGCTTCTCAGACTAGCGGTAACTACGAGCAGTACTTC
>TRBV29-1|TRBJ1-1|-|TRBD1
CSAGRGPQGTEAFF
TGCAGCGCTGGTAGGGGGCCCCAGGGCACTGAAGCTTTCTTT
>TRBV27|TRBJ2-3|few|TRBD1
CASSTRTGGRTDTQYF
TGTGCCAGCAGTACCAGGACAGGGGGCCGCACAGATACGCAGTATTTT
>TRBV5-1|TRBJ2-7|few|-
CASSLGTTIYEQYF
TGCGCCAGCAGCTTGGGGACTACAATTTACGAGCAGTACTTC
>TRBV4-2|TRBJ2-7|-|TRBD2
CASSHPVGLAGPPEQYF
TGTGCCAGCAGCCACCCGGTGGGACTAGCGGGACCACCCGAGCAGTACTTC
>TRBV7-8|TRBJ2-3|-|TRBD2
CASSPILAATDTQYF
TGTGCCAGCAGCCCCATTCTAGCGGCCACAGATACGCAGTATTTT
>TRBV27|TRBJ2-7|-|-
CASSFEGGLTYEQYF
TGTGCCAGCAGTTTTGAGGGAGGCCTCACCTACGAGCAGTACTTC
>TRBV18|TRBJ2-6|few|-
CASSPKGVGANVLTF
TGTGCCAGCTCACCAAAAGGGGTTGGGGCCAACGTCCTGACTTTC
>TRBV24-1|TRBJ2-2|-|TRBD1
CATSESGTAATGELFF
TGTGCCACCAGTGAGTCCGGGACAGCCGCGACCGGGGAGCTGTTTTTT
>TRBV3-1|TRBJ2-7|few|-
CASSQDNPLTAGVEQYF
TGTGCCAGCAGCCAAGATAACCCCCTGACAGCCGGGGTCGAGCAGTACTTC
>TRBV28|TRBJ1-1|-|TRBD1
CASTGTGYAEAFF
TGTGCCAGCACCGGGACAGGGTACGCTGAAGCTTTCTTT
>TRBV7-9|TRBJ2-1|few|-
CASSQSGGKHNEQFF
TGTGCCAGCAGCCAATCTGGCGGGAAGCACAATGAGCAGTTCTTC
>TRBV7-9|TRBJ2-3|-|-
CASSFPHPTDTQYF
TGTGCCAGCAGCTTCCCCCATCCGACAGATACGCAGTATTTT
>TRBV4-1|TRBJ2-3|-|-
CASSQDGDDPARDTQYF
TGCGCCAGCAGCCAAGATGGCGATGACCCGGCGCGGGATACGCAGTATTTT
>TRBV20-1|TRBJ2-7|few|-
CSARGGSPYEQYF
TGCAGTGCTAGAGGCGGCAGCCCCTACGAGCAGTACTTC
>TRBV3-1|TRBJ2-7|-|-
CASSQDAKSSYEQYF
TGTGCCAGCAGCCAAGACGCGAAGAGCTCCTACGAGCAGTACTTC
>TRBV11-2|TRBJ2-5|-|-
CASSKLRETGETQYF
TGTGCCAGCAGCAAGTTGCGGGAGACAGGAGAGACCCAGTACTTC
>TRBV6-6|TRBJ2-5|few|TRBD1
CASGRQGSALGTQYF
TGTGCCAGCGGCCGACAGGGATCGGCTCTGGGGACCCAGTACTTC
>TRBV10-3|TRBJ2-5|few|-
CAISESAVRQYF
TGTGCCATCAGTGAGTCGGCTGTCCGGCAGTACTTC
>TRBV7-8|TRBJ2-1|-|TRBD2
CASSLAGGREQFF
TGTGCCAGCAGCCTCGCAGGCGGGAGGGAGCAGTTCTTC
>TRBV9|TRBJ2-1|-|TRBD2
CASSVDPWGGESNEQFF
TGTGCCAGCAGCGTAGACCCTTGGGGGGGTGAGTCCAATGAGCAGTTCTTC
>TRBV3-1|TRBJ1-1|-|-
CASSQARGTEAFF
TGTGCCAGCAGCCAAGCACGGGGTACTGAAGCTTTCTTT
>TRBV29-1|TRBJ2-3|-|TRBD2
CSVRTRAGGTTDTQYF
TGCAGCGTTCGAACCCGCGCGGGAGGCACCACAGATACGCAGTATTTT
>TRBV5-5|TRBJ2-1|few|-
CASSSGLTNEQFF
TGTGCCAGCAGCTCAGGACTGACCAATGAGCAGTTCTTC
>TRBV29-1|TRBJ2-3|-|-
CSVRPVPDTQYF
TGCAGCGTTCGACCGGTCCCAGATACGCAGTATTTT